The sequence of this T cell receptor beta chain was determined in a study of cytomegalovirus exposure and HLA in healthy donors. At the level of the study: Among the 398 genotyped donors, around 81% were placed in the Caucasian-associated ancestry cluster. Points from the study as a whole: Because they were indistinguishable, some V segments, including TRBV6-2 and TRBV6-3, were excluded.

The CDR3 is 17 residues long. Losses at the gene ends were 0 bases for V and 3 bases for J; bases not matched to a gene: 11. The germline V gene encodes CDR1 SGDLS and CDR2 YYNGEE. Worth noting for this clone: The antigen remains unidentified.

Researchers ran the PCR with 60 Vbeta and 13 Jbeta primers. The repertoire was sequenced with immunoSEQ multiplex PCR; TCRdb's copy has only in-frame clones and lacks some. This sample contains tens of thousands of clones. The receptor's source is a man younger than 40 in good health and CMV-seropositive. Input material: PBMCs. The chain recombines TRBV9 with TRBJ2-7, with 8 bases fitting TRBD1. CDR3 region: CASSVGPIQGAHYEQYF. The DNA for the CDR3 is TGTGCCAGCAGCGTAGGCCCCATCCAGGGGGCCCACTACGAGCAGTACTTC.